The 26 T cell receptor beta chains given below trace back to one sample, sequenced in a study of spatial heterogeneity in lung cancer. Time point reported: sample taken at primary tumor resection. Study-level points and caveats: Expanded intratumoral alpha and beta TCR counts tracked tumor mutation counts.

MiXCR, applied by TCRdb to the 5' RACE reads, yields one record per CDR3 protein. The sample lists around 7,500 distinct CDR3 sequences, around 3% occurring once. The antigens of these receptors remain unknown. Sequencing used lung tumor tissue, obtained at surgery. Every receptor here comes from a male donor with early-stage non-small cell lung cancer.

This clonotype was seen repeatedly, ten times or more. The CDR3 loop is CASSPSSYEQYF. Here the CDR3 DNA reads TGTGCCAGCAGTCCGAGCTCCTACGAGCAGTACTTC. The chain links TRBV7-9 to TRBJ2-7; D gene uncertain. There are 12 residues in the CDR3. Trimming removed 6 bases at V and 0 bases at J, with 6 bases between. Looked up from germline, CDR1 is SEHNR and CDR2 is FQNEAQ (reference sequence).

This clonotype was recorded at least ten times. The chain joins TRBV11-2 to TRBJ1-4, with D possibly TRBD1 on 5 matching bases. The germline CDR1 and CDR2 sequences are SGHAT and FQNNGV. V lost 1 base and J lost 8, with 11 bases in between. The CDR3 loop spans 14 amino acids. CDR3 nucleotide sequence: TGTGCCAGCAGCTTAGGTTGGGGGAACGAAAAACTGTTTTTT. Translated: CASSLGWGNEKLFF.

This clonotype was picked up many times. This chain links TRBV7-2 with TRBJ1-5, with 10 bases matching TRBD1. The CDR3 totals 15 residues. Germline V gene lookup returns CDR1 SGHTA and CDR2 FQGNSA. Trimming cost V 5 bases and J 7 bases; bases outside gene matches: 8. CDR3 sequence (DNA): TGTGCCAGCAGCGCCAGGACAGGGGGAAGGCAGCCCCAGCATTTT. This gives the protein CASSARTGGRQPQHF.

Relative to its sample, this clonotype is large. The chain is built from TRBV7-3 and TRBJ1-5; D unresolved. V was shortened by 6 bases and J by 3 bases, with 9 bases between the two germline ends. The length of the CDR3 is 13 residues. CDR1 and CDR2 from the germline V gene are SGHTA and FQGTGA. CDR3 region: CASSPGANQPQHF. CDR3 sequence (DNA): TGTGCCAGCAGTCCGGGAGCCAATCAGCCCCAGCATTTT. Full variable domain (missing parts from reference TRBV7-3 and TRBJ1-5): GAGVSQTPSNKVTEKGKYVELRCDPISGHTALYWYRQSLGQGPEFLIYFQGTGAADDSGLPNDRFFAVRPEGSVSTLKIQRTERGDSAVYLCASSPGANQPQHFGDGTRLSIL.

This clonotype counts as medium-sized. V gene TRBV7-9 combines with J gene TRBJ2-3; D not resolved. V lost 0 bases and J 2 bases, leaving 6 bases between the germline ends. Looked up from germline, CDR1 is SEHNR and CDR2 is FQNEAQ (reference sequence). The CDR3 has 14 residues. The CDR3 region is CASSLAIDTDTQYF. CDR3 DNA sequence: TGTGCCAGCAGCTTAGCGATCGACACAGATACGCAGTATTTT.

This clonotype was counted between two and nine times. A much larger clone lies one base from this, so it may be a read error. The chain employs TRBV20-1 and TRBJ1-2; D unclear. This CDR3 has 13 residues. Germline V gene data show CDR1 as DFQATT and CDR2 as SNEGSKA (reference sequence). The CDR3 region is CSAREGANYGYNF. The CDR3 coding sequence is TGCAGTGCTAGAGAAGGCGCTAACTATGGCTACAACTTC.

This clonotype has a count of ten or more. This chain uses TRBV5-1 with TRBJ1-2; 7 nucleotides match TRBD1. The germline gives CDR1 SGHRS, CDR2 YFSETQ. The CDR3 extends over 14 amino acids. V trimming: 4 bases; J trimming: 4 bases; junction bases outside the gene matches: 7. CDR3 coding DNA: TGCGCCAGCAGCCTTGGACAGGTCGGCTATGGCTACACCTTC. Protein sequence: CASSLGQVGYGYTF.

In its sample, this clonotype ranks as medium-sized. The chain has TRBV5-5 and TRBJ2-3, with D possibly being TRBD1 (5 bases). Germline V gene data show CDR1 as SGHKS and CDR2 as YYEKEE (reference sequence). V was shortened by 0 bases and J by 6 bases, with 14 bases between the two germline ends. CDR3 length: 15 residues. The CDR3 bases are TGTGCCAGCAGCTTGGCAGGGCGACGCTCTGATACGCAGTATTTT. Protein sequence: CASSLAGRRSDTQYF.

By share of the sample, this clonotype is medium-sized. The CDR3 sequence: CASSGRLGLDRTDTQYF. In DNA, the CDR3 is TGTGCCAGCAGCGGACGCTTAGGACTAGACCGCACAGATACGCAGTATTTT. The J gene is TRBJ2-3, the V gene TRBV2, with 7 bases identical to TRBD2. Germline CDR1 and CDR2: SNHLY and FYNNEI. With V trimmed by 6 bases and J by 1 base, 13 bases remained unmatched. The CDR3 has 17 residues.

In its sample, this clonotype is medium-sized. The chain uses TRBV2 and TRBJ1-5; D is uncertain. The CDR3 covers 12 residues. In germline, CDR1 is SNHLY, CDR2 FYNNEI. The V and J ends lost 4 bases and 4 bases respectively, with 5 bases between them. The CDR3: CASSGVNQPQHF. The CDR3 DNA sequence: TGTGCCAGCAGTGGGGTAAATCAGCCCCAGCATTTT.

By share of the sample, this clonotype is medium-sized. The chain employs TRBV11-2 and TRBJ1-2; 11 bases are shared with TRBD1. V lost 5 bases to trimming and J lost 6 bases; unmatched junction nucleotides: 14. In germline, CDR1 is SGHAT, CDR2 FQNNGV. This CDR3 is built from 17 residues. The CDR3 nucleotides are TGTGCCAGCAGCCTGGGGACAGGGGGTGGCCCCCCACATGGCTACACCTTC. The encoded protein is CASSLGTGGGPPHGYTF.

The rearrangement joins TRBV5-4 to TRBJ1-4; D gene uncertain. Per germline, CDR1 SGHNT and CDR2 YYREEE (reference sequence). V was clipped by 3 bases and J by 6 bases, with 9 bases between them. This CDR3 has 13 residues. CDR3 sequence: CASSSGLDEKLFF. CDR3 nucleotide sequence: TGTGCCAGCAGCTCCGGACTAGATGAAAAACTGTTTTTT.

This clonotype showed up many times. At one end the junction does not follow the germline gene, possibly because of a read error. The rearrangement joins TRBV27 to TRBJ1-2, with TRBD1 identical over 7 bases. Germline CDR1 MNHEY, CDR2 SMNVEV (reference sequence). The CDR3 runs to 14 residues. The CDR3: CASSFRDRSYGDTF. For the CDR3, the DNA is TGTGCCAGCAGTTTCCGGGACAGATCCTATGGCGACACCTTC.

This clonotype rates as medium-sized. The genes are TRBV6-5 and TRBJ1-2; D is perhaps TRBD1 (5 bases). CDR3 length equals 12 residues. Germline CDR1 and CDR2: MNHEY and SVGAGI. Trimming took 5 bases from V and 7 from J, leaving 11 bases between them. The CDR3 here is CASSPSGGGYTF. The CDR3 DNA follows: TGTGCCAGCAGTCCTAGCGGGGGTGGCTACACCTTC.

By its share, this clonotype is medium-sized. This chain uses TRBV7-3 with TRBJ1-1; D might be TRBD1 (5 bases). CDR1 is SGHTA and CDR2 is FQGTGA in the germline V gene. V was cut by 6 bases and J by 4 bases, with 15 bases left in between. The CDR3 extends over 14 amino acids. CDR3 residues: CASSQTSGSTEAFF. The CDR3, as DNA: TGTGCCAGCAGTCAAACATCAGGGAGCACTGAAGCTTTCTTT.

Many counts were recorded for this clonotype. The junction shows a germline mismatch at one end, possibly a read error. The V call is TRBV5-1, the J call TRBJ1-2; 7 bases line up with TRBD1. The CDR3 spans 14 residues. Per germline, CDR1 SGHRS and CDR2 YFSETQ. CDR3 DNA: TGCGCCAGCAGCCTTGGACAGGTCGGCTATGGCGACACCTTC. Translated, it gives CASSLGQVGYGDTF. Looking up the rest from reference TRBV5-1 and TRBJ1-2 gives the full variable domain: KAGVTQTPRYLIKTRGQQVTLSCSPISGHRSVSWYQQTPGQGLQFLFEYFSETQRNKGNFPGRFSGRQFSNSRSEMNVSTLELGDSALYLCASSLGQVGYGDTFGSGTRLTVV.

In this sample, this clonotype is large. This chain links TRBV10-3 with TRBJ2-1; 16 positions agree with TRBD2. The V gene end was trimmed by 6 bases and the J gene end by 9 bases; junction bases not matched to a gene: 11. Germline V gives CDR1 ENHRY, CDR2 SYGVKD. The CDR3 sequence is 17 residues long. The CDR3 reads CAISTGLAGGYEGEQFF. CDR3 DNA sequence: TGTGCCATCAGCACGGGACTAGCGGGAGGGTACGAGGGTGAGCAGTTCTTC.

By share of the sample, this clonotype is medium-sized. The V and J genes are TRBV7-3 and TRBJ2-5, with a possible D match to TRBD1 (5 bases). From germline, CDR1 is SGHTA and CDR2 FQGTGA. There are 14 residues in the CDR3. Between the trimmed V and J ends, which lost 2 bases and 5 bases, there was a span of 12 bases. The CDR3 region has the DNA TGTGCCAGCAGCTTATCTGGACAAGGGGAGACCCAGTACTTC. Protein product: CASSLSGQGETQYF.

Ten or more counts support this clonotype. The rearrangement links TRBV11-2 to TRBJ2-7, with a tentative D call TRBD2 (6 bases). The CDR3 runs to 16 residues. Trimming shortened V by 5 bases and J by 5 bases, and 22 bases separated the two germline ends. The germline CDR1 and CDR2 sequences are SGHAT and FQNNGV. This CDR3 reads CASSIASPGVGNEQYF. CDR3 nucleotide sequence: TGTGCCAGCAGCATTGCCTCTCCGGGGGTTGGCAACGAGCAGTACTTC.

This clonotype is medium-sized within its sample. In DNA, the CDR3 is TGTGCCAGCCTTTCCCTCCAGGGGGCGCGGGGGGAGCTGTTTTTT. Translating gives CASLSLQGARGELFF. J is TRBJ2-2 and V is TRBV27, with TRBD1 identical over 8 bases. There are 15 residues in the CDR3. Per germline, CDR1 MNHEY and CDR2 SMNVEV (reference sequence). The ends lost 8 bases at V and 8 bases at J; junction bases unmatched: 13.

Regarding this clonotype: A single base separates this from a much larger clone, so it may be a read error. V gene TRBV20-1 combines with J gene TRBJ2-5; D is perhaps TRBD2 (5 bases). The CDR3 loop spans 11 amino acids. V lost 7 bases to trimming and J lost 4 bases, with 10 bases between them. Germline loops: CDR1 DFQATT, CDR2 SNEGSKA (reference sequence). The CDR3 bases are TGCAGTGGCCTAGGAGGAGAGACCCAGTACTTC. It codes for CSGLGGETQYF.

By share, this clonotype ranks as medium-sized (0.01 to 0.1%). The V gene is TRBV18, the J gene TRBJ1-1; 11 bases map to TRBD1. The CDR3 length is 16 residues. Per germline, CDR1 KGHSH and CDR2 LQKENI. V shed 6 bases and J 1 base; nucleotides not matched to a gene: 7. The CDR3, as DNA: TGTGCCAGCTCTCGGACAGGGGGCTATAAGAACACTGAAGCTTTCTTT. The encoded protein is CASSRTGGYKNTEAFF.

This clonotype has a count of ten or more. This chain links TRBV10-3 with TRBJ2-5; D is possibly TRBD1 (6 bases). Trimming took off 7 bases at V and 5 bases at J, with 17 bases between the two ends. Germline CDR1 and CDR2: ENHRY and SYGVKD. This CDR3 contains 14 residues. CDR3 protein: CAITGGRPGETQYF. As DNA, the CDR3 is TGTGCCATCACTGGGGGCAGGCCGGGGGAGACCCAGTACTTC.

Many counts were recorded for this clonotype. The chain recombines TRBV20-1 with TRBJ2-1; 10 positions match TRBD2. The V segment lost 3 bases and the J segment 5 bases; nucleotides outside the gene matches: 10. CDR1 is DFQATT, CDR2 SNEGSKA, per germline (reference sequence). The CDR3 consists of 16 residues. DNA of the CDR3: TGCAGTGCTAGGGGCCTATCTAGCGGGAGTCACAATGAGCAGTTCTTC. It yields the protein CSARGLSSGSHNEQFF.

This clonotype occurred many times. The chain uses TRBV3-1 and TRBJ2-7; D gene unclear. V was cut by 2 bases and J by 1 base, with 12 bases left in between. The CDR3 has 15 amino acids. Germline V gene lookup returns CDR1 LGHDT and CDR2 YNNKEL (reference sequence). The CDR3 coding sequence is TGTGCCAGCAGCCAATTAGTTGGTCCGTCCTACGAGCAGTACTTC. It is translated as CASSQLVGPSYEQYF.

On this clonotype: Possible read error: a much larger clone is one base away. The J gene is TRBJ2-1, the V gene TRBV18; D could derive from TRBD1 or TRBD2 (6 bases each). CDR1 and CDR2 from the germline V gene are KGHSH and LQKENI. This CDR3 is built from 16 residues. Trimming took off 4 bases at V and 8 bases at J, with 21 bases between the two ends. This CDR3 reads CASSLFIGGPGDEQFF. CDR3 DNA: TGTGCCAGCTCACTTTTTATCGGGGGCCCCGGAGATGAGCAGTTCTTC.